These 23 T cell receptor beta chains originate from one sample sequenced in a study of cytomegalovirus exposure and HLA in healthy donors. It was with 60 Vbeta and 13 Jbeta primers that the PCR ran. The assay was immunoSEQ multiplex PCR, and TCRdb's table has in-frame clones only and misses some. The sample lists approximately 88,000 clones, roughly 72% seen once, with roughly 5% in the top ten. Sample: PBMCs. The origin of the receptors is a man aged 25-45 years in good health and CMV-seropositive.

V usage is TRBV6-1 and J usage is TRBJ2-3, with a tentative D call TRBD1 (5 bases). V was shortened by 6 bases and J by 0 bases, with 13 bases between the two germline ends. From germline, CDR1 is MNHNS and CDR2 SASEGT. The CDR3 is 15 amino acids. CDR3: CASSFDRTSTDTQYF. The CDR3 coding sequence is TGTGCCAGCAGCTTCGACAGAACTAGCACAGATACGCAGTATTTT.

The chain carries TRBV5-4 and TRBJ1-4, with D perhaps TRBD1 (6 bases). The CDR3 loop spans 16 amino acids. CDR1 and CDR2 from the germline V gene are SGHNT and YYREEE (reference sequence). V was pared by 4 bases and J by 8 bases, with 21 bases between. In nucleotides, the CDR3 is TGTGCCAGCAGCGGAACCGGGACCCTCCAGGGGGAAAAACTGTTTTTT. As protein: CASSGTGTLQGEKLFF.

In DNA form, the CDR3 reads TGTGCCAGCAGTTATCGAGAGATCCCCTACAATGAGCAGTTCTTC. Translated: CASSYREIPYNEQFF. This chain connects TRBV6-5 to TRBJ2-1, with unresolved D. Germline CDR1 reads MNHEY; CDR2 reads SVGAGI. This CDR3 contains 15 residues. Trimming pared 3 bases from V and 2 bases from J, leaving 11 bases between.

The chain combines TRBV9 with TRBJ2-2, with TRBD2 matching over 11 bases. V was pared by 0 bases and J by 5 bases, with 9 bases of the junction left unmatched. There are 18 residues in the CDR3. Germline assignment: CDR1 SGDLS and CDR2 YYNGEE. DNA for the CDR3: TGTGCCAGCAGCGTAGGGAATAGCGGGGGGGCCAGGACCGGGGAGCTGTTTTTT. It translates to CASSVGNSGGARTGELFF.

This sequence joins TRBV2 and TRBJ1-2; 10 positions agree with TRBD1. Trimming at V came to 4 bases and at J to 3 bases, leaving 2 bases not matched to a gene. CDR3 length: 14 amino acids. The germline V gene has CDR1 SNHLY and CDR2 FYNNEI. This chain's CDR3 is CASSGQGADYGYTF. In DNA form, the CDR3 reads TGTGCCAGCAGTGGACAGGGGGCAGACTATGGCTACACCTTC.

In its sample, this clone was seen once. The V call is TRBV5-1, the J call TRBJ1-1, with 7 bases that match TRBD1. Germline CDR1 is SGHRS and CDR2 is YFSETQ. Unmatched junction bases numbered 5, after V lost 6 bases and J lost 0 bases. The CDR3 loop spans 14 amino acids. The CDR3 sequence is CASNSGTVNTEAFF. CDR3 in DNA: TGCGCCAGCAACTCCGGGACAGTGAACACTGAAGCTTTCTTT.

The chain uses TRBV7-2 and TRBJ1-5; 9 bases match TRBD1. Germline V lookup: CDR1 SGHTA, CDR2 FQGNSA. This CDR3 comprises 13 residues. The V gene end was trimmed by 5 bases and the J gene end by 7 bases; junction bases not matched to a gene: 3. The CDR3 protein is CASSGTGWQPQHF. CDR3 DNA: TGTGCCAGCAGCGGGACAGGGTGGCAGCCCCAGCATTTT.

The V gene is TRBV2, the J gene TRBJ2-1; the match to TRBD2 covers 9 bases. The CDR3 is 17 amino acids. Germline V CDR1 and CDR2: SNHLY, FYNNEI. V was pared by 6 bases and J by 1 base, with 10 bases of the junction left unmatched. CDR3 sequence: CASSRGLAGLSYNEQFF. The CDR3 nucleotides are TGTGCCAGCAGCCGTGGGCTAGCGGGATTGTCCTACAATGAGCAGTTCTTC.

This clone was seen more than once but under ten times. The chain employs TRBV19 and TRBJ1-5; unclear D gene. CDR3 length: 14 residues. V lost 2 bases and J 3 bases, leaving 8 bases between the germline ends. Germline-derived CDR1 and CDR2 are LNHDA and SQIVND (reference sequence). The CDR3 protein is CASSITSTNQPQHF. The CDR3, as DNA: TGTGCCAGTAGTATAACCAGTACCAATCAGCCCCAGCATTTT.

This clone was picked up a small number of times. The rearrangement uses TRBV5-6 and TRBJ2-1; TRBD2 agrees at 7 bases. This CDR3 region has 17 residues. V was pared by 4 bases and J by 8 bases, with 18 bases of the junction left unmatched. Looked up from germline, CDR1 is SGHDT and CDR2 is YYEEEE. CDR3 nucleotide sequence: TGTGCCAGCAGCGCCGGTCGGTGGCTAGCGGTCGCGGATGAGCAGTTCTTC. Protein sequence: CASSAGRWLAVADEQFF.

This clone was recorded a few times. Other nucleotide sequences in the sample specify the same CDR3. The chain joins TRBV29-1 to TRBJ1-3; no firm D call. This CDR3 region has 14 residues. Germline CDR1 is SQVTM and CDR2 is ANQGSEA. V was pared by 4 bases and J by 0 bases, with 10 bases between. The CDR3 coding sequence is TGCAGCGTTGTAGCGGCCGGCTCTGGAAACACCATATATTTT. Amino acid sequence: CSVVAAGSGNTIYF.

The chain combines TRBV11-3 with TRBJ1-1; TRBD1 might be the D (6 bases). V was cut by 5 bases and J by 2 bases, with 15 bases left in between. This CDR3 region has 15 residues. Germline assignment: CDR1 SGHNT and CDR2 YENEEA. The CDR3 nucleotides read TGTGCCAGCAGCCGTAATAGGGGGGGAAACACTGAAGCTTTCTTT. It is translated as CASSRNRGGNTEAFF.

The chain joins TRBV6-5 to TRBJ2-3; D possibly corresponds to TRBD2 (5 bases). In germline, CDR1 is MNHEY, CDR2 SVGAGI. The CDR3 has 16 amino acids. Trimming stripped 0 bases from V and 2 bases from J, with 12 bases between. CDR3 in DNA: TGTGCCAGCAGTTACTCGAGGGTAGGCCTCACAGATACGCAGTATTTT. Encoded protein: CASSYSRVGLTDTQYF.

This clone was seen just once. The CDR3 here is CAWTPGGTYEQYF. The DNA of the CDR3 is TGTGCCTGGACCCCCGGGGGAACCTACGAGCAGTACTTC. The genes are TRBV30 and TRBJ2-7; D possibly corresponds to TRBD2 (6 bases). The CDR3 covers 13 residues. The V and J ends lost 4 bases and 2 bases respectively, with 12 bases between them. CDR1 GTSNPN and CDR2 SVGIG come from the germline V gene (reference sequence).

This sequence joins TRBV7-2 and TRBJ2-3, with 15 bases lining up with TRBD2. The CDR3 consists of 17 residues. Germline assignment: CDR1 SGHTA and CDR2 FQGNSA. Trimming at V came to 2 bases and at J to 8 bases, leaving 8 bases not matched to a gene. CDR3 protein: CASSLSGLAGGGGTQYF. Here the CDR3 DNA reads TGTGCCAGCAGCTTAAGCGGACTAGCGGGAGGGGGGGGTACGCAGTATTTT.

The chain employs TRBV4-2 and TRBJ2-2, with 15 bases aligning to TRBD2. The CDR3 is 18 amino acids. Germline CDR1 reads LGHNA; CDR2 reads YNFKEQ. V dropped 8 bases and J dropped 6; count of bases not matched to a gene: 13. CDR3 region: CASSRGRTSGGAAGELFF. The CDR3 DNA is TGTGCCAGCTCCAGGGGGCGGACTAGCGGGGGGGCCGCCGGGGAGCTGTTTTTT.

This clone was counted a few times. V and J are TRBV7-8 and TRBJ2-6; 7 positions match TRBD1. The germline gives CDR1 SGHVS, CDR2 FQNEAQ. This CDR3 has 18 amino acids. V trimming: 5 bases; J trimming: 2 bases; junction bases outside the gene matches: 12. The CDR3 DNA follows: TGTGCCAGCAGCGAGAGGCACCCGACAGGGACTGGGGCCAACGTCCTGACTTTC. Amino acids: CASSERHPTGTGANVLTF.

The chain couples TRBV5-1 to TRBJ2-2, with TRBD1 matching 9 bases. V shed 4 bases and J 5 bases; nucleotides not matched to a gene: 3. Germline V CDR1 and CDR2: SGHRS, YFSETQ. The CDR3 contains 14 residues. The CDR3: CASSTGQGTGELFF. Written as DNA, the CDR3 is TGCGCCAGCAGCACAGGACAGGGGACCGGGGAGCTGTTTTTT.

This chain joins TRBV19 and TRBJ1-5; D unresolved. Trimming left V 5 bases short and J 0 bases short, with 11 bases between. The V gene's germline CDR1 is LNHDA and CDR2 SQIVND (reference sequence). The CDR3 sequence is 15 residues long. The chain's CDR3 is CASSLTGNSNQPQHF. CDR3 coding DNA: TGTGCCAGTAGTCTGACGGGTAATAGCAATCAGCCCCAGCATTTT.

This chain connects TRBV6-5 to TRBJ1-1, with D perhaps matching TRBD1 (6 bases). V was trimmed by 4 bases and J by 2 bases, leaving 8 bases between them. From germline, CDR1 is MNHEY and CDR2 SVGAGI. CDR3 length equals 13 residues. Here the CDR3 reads CASSFRGNTEAFF. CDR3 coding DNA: TGTGCCAGCAGTTTCAGGGGAAACACTGAAGCTTTCTTT.

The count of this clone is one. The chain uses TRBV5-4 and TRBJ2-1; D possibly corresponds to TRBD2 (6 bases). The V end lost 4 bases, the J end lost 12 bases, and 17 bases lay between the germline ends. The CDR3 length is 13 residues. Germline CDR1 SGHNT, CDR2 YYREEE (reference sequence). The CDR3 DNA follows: TGTGCCAGCAGCCGTGAACAAACCGGGGGGCAGTTCTTC. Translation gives CASSREQTGGQFF.

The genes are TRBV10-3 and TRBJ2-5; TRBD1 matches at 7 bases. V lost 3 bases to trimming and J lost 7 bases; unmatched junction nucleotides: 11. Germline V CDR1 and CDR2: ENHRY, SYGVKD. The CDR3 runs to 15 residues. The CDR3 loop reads CAISDTGAGLGTQYF. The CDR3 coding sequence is TGTGCCATCAGTGATACAGGGGCCGGATTAGGGACCCAGTACTTC.

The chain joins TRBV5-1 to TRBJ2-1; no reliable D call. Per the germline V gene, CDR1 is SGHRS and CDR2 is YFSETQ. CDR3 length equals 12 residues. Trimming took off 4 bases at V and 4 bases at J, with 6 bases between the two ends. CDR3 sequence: CASSLRYNEQFF. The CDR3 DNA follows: TGCGCCAGCAGCCTCCGGTACAATGAGCAGTTCTTC.